These 16 T cell receptor beta chains came from one sample sequenced in a study of T-cell memory formation after mild COVID-19. TCRdb analysed the 5' RACE reads with MiXCR anew, one entry per CDR3 protein. The sample lists about 350,000 distinct CDR3 sequences; 20% were seen once. The sequenced sample was PBMCs or a T cell subset sorted from them (not recorded which). These receptors came from a man younger than 35 who had mild COVID-19 (a few samples of this study predate the infection). Cell type and time point are not known.

This clonotype was detected ten times or more. The V and J genes are TRBV7-2 and TRBJ1-4; maybe TRBD1 (5 bases). The germline V gene has CDR1 SGHTA and CDR2 FQGNSA. With 5 bases removed from V and 7 bases from J, the gap between germline ends came to 17 bases. The CDR3 contains 15 residues. Written as DNA, the CDR3 is TGTGCCAGCAGCCCCAGACCAACCCAGGGTGAAAAACTGTTTTTT. Protein product: CASSPRPTQGEKLFF.

This clonotype was seen only a few times. The V and J genes are TRBV4-1 and TRBJ2-1; D possibly corresponds to TRBD2 (6 bases). The CDR3 consists of 16 residues. The V gene lost 1 base and the J gene lost 7 bases, with 17 bases spanning the gap. Germline values: CDR1 MGHRA, CDR2 YSYEKL. CDR3 nucleotides: TGCGCCAGCAGCCAAGGCGCCGGGGGTCGGAAGAATGAGCAGTTCTTC. Protein product: CASSQGAGGRKNEQFF.

This rearrangement joins TRBV12-3 or TRBV12-4 to TRBJ1-5; D not certain. This CDR3 has 12 amino acids. Trimming removed 4 bases at V and 4 bases at J, with 5 bases between. CDR3 in DNA: TGTGCCAGCAGTTCAATGAATCAGCCCCAGCATTTT. This gives the protein CASSSMNQPQHF.

The chain combines TRBV6-5 with TRBJ2-2, with 9 bases lining up with TRBD2. The germline CDR1 and CDR2 sequences are MNHEY and SVGAGI. CDR3 length: 18 residues. Trimming removed 2 bases from V and 4 bases from J; junction bases left unmatched: 11. CDR3 DNA: TGTGCCAGCAGTTACCGTTTGGGAGCGGGGGGTGGCACCGGGGAGCTGTTTTTT. Its protein is CASSYRLGAGGGTGELFF.

The genes are TRBV6-5 and TRBJ2-7; 7 nucleotides line up with TRBD1. CDR1 is MNHEY, CDR2 SVGAGI, per germline. The CDR3 consists of 15 residues. The ends lost 5 bases at V and 0 bases at J; junction bases unmatched: 7. The CDR3 DNA is TGTGCCAGCAGTCAACCGGGACAGCGCTCCTACGAGCAGTACTTC. This sequence encodes CASSQPGQRSYEQYF.

This chain links TRBV12-3 or TRBV12-4 with TRBJ2-1; 9 bases line up with TRBD2. The CDR3 totals 14 residues. V shed 4 bases and J 5 bases; nucleotides not matched to a gene: 3. This CDR3 reads CASSSSGVNNEQFF. CDR3 nucleotides: TGTGCCAGCAGTTCTAGCGGGGTCAACAATGAGCAGTTCTTC.

In its sample, this clonotype was seen a few times. V and J are TRBV6-5 and TRBJ1-6; TRBD1 is a possible D gene (6 bases). CDR3 size: 14 residues. Per the germline V gene, CDR1 is MNHEY and CDR2 is SVGAGI. V was clipped by 7 bases and J by 9 bases, with 16 bases between them. This CDR3 is CASNKGQFSSPLHF. The CDR3 DNA sequence: TGTGCCAGCAACAAAGGACAGTTCAGTTCACCCCTCCACTTT.

This clonotype showed up just a few times. The chain has TRBV10-3 and TRBJ2-1, with 13 nucleotides matching TRBD2. The CDR3 contains 17 residues. CDR1 and CDR2 (germline): ENHRY, SYGVKD. V was clipped by 6 bases and J by 0 bases; unmatched bases: 5. CDR3 residues: CAIRLAGGTSSYNEQFF. The CDR3 coding sequence is TGTGCCATCAGACTAGCGGGGGGGACAAGCTCCTACAATGAGCAGTTCTTC.

There are a few counts of this clonotype. The chain has TRBV29-1 and TRBJ1-2; no reliable D call. Trimming removed 0 bases at V and 4 bases at J, with 9 bases between. The CDR3 is made up of 13 amino acids. Germline V gene data show CDR1 as SQVTM and CDR2 as ANQGSEA. The CDR3 region has the DNA TGCAGCGTTGAAGAACGAGTGCGCTATGGCTACACCTTC. It translates to CSVEERVRYGYTF.

This chain joins TRBV5-1 and TRBJ2-5; 8 bases agree with TRBD1. CDR1 SGHRS and CDR2 YFSETQ come from the germline V gene. Losses at the gene ends were 0 bases for V and 5 bases for J; bases not matched to a gene: 9. CDR3 length: 16 amino acids. The DNA of the CDR3 is TGCGCCAGCAGCTTGGCCGTGCAGGGGGCGTCCGAGACCCAGTACTTC. This gives the protein CASSLAVQGASETQYF.

This rearrangement joins TRBV7-2 to TRBJ2-6, with no clear D. The CDR3 is 17 residues long. The V gene's germline CDR1 is SGHTA and CDR2 FQGNSA. V was shortened by 1 base and J by 0 bases, with 10 bases between the two germline ends. DNA of the CDR3: TGTGCCAGCAGCTTAGATCTTTCTGACTCTGGGGCCAACGTCCTGACTTTC. Its translation: CASSLDLSDSGANVLTF.

The CDR3 DNA sequence: TGTGCCAGCAGCCTCAATTATGGCCCCTACGAGCAGTACGTC. This translates into CASSLNYGPYEQYV. The chain recombines TRBV7-8 with TRBJ2-7; D is unresolved. CDR1 and CDR2 from the germline V gene are SGHVS and FQNEAQ. The V end lost 5 bases, the J end lost 2 bases, and 13 bases lay between the germline ends. The length of the CDR3 is 14 residues.

This clonotype was detected a few times. The chain carries TRBV5-1 and TRBJ2-3; 10 bases map to TRBD2. Germline CDR1 is SGHRS and CDR2 is YFSETQ. The CDR3 totals 17 residues. Losses at the gene ends were 3 bases for V and 3 bases for J; bases not matched to a gene: 10. CDR3 nucleotides: TGCGCCAGCAGCTCGACAACTAGCGGGGTATCGACAGATACGCAGTATTTT. It yields the protein CASSSTTSGVSTDTQYF.

V and J are TRBV6-6 and TRBJ2-7; D may be TRBD2 (6 bases). Germline-derived CDR1 and CDR2 are MNHNY and SVGAGI (reference sequence). Trimming took 5 bases from V and 4 from J, leaving 18 bases between them. The CDR3 spans 15 residues. The CDR3 sequence: CASSPPGVRGYEQYF. CDR3 DNA: TGTGCCAGCAGTCCCCCGGGGGTCCGAGGGTACGAGCAGTACTTC.

This clonotype was recorded many times. The V gene is TRBV7-3, the J gene TRBJ2-1, with TRBD2 matching over 11 bases. The CDR3 consists of 14 residues. The trim removed 5 bases at V and 4 bases at J, leaving 1 base unmatched. Germline lookup yields CDR1 SGHTA and CDR2 FQGTGA. CDR3 sequence: CASSRTSGYNEQFF. The CDR3 region has the DNA TGTGCCAGCAGCCGGACTAGCGGGTACAATGAGCAGTTCTTC.

V usage is TRBV4-1 and J usage is TRBJ2-3, with TRBD2 matching 8 bases. This CDR3 spans 16 amino acids. Germline-derived CDR1 and CDR2 are MGHRA and YSYEKL. The ends lost 4 bases at V and 2 bases at J; junction bases unmatched: 8. The CDR3 loop is CASSPRSSGATDTQYF. CDR3 sequence (DNA): TGCGCCAGCAGCCCCCGAAGTAGCGGGGCCACAGATACGCAGTATTTT.